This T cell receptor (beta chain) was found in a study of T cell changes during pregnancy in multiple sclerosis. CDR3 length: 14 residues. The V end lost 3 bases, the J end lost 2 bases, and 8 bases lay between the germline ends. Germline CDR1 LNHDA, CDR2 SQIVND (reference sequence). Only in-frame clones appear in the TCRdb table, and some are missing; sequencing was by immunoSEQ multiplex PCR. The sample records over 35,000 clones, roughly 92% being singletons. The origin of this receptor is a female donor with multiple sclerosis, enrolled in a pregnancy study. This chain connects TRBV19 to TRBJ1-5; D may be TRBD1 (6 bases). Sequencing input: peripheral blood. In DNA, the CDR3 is TGTGCCAGTAGTATGGCAGGGGGCAATCAGCCCCAGCATTTT. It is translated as CASSMAGGNQPQHF.